One sample yielded the 6 T cell receptor beta chains listed below, sequenced in a study of Ad26.COV2.S vaccination and SARS-CoV-2 variants. Assay used: immunoSEQ multiplex PCR; TCRdb lists only in-frame clones, some missing. The data contain about 680,000 clones, roughly nine tenths of them singletons. The treatment is: around 19 received Ad26.COV2.S at low or high dose, single or two shots; roughly 5 received placebo; per-sample allocation not given. Collection of the samples took place on day 63 after the first injection of vaccine or placebo. The specimen comprised peripheral blood, sampled in a trial of Ad26.COV2.S vaccine versus placebo. Source of these receptors: a person aged 18 to 65 who received the Ad26.COV2.S COVID-19 vaccine or a placebo.

CDR3 DNA: TGTGCCACCAGCCGCCCTTCGTGGGGTGGAGCTTTCTTT. Encoded protein: CATSRPSWGGAFF. This chain links TRBV15 with TRBJ1-1; the D is unclear. With 5 bases removed from V and 10 bases from J, the gap between germline ends came to 17 bases. CDR1 is LNHNV, CDR2 YYDKDF, per germline (reference sequence). This CDR3 region has 13 residues.

V usage is TRBV19 and J usage is TRBJ1-2; the D is unclear. This CDR3 contains 12 residues. Deletions cut 4 bases from V and 5 bases from J, with 8 bases between. CDR1 and CDR2 from the germline V gene are LNHDA and SQIVND (reference sequence). CDR3 residues: CASSNGWYGYTF. The CDR3 nucleotides are TGTGCCAGTAGTAATGGATGGTATGGCTACACCTTC.

The chain carries TRBV27 and TRBJ2-3; the D gene is possibly TRBD2 (6 bases). Trimming took off 6 bases at V and 5 bases at J, with 24 bases between the two ends. CDR1 and CDR2 (germline): MNHEY, SMNVEV (reference sequence). The CDR3 is made up of 17 amino acids. DNA for the CDR3: TGTGCCAGCAGCCCCTACGGGGCGGGAAAGGGTATAGATACGCAGTATTTT. This translates into CASSPYGAGKGIDTQYF.

This rearrangement joins TRBV5-4 to TRBJ1-4, with TRBD1 as a possible D gene (6 bases). V shed 1 base and J shed 8 bases, with 12 bases lying between them. CDR3 size: 14 residues. In germline, CDR1 is SGHNT, CDR2 YYREEE (reference sequence). The CDR3 loop is CASSLQGRREKLFF. The CDR3 bases are TGTGCCAGCAGCTTGCAGGGGCGCAGGGAAAAACTGTTTTTT.

The chain employs TRBV7-9 and TRBJ1-1; a possible D gene is TRBD1 (5 bases). Trimming stripped 5 bases from V and 5 bases from J, with 21 bases between. CDR3 length equals 16 residues. Per germline, CDR1 SEHNR and CDR2 FQNEAQ (reference sequence). The CDR3, as DNA: TGTGCCAGCAGCCTGATTCCGGGACCATTGGGGACTGAAGCTTTCTTT. Translated: CASSLIPGPLGTEAFF. Filled out from reference TRBV7-9 and TRBJ1-1, the complete variable domain reads DTGVSQNPRHKITKRGQNVTFRCDPISEHNRLYWYRQTLGQGPEFLTYFQNEAQLEKSRLLSDRFSAERPKGSFSTLEIQRTEQGDSAMYLCASSLIPGPLGTEAFFGQGTRLTVV.

This chain joins TRBV28 and TRBJ2-7; 11 bases align to TRBD2. The V and J ends lost 5 bases and 0 bases, in that order; junction bases with no gene match: 12. CDR1 is MDHEN, CDR2 SYDVKM, per germline. This CDR3 contains 18 residues. CDR3 in amino acids: CASSVPGLAATPSYEQYF. CDR3 DNA: TGTGCCAGCAGTGTACCGGGACTAGCGGCGACGCCCTCCTACGAGCAGTACTTC.